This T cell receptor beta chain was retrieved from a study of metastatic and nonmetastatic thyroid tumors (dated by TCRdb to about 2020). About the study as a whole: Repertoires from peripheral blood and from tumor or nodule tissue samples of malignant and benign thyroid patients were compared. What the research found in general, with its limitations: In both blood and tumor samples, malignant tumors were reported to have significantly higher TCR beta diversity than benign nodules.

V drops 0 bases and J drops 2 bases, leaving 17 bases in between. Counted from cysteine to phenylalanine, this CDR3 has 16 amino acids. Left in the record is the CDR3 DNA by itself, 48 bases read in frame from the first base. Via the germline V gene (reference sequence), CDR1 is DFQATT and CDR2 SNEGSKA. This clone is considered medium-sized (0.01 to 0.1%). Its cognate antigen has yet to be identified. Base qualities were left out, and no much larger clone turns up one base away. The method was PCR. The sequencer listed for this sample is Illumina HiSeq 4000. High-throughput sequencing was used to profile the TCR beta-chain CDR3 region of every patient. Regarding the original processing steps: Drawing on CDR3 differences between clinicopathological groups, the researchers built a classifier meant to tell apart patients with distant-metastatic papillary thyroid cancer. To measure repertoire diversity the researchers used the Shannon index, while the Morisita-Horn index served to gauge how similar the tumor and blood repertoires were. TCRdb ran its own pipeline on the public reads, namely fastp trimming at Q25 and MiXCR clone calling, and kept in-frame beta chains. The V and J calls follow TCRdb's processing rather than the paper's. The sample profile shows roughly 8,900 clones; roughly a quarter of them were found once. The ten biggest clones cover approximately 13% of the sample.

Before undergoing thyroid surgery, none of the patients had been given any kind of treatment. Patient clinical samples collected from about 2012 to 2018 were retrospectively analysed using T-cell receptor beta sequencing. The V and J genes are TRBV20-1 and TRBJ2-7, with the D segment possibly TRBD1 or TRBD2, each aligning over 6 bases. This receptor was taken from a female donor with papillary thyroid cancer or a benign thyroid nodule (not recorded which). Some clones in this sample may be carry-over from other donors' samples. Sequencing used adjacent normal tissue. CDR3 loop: CSAREGGNKGAYEQYF. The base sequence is TGCAGTGCTAGAGAAGGGGGGAATAAGGGGGCCTACGAGCAGTACTTC.